Given below is one T cell receptor (beta chain) in context. Its target is not known. CD45RO-negative CD8 cells positively selected for CCR7 made up the naive population, which excluded terminally differentiated effector memory CD45RA+ cells. This record belongs to a study of shared clonotypes between healthy human individuals. About the research overall: CD4 naive and CD4 memory each took three plates per donor, while CD8 naive took two and CD8 memory one. Broader study findings: Richness estimates generally favored naive over memory subsets.

The CDR3 has 19 amino acids. Germline V gene lookup returns CDR1 SGDLS and CDR2 YYNGEE. V lost 3 bases and J lost 8, with 30 bases in between. Every subset had its genomic DNA shared out evenly among several immunoSEQ plates. Assay used: immunoSEQ multiplex PCR; TCRdb lists only in-frame clones, some missing. Among more than 2 million clones listed, just over 90% were seen once. The rearrangement links TRBV9 to TRBJ2-1; D is possibly TRBD1 (5 bases). What was sequenced was naive CD8+ T cells from PBMCs. The sequence derives from a man in his late teens or twenties in good health. Some clones in this sample may be carry-over from other donors' samples. CDR3 sequence (DNA): TGTGCCAGCAGCGCTCCACTTAGAGGAAGGACACCGCATGGGGATGAGCAGTTCTTC. The encoded protein is CASSAPLRGRTPHGDEQFF.